This T cell receptor beta chain was sequenced in a study of OX40 agonist ivuxolimab in advanced cancers. Study summary: A diagnosis of hepatocellular carcinoma, melanoma, renal cell or head and neck cancer was present in dose-escalation patients. The eligibility criteria allowed prior anti-PD-1, anti-PD-L1 or anti-CTLA-4 therapy, and about 40% had some. The study's findings and limits: Low normalized T-cell clonal expansion also characterized some of the nonresponders.

For this clone: As yet, its antigen is unknown.

Germline V gene lookup returns CDR1 MNHEY and CDR2 SMNVEV (reference sequence). Trimming at V came to 5 bases and at J to 0 bases, leaving 6 bases not matched to a gene. CDR3 size: 16 residues. Method: immunoSEQ multiplex PCR; TCRdb's copy keeps in-frame clones and lacks some. The table shows around 50,000 clones, with about 90% occurring only once. At cycle 4 day 1, cycle 7 day 1, and baseline, blood was sampled. The rearrangement joins TRBV27 to TRBJ2-2, with 7 bases fitting TRBD2. The sample in question was CD4+ or CD8+ T cells sorted from blood, obtained in a trial of the OX40 agonist ivuxolimab. The TCR sequence derives from an adult with an advanced solid tumor such as melanoma, head and neck, liver or kidney cancer. The CDR3 sequence: CASSPVAGPNTGELFF. The CDR3 DNA is TGTGCCAGCAGTCCCGTAGCGGGCCCGAACACCGGGGAGCTGTTTTTT.